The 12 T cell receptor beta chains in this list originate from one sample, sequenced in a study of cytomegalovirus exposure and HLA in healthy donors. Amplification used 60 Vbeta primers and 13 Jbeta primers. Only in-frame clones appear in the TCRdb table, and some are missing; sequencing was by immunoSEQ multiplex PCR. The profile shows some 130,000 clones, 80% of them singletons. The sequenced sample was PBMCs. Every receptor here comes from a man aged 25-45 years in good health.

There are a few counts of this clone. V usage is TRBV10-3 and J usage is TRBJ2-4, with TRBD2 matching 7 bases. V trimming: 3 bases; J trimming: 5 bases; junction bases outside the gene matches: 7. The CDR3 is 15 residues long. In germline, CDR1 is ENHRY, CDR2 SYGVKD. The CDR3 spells CAISDRDRGENIQYF. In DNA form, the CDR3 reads TGTGCCATCAGTGACCGGGACCGGGGGGAAAACATTCAGTACTTC.

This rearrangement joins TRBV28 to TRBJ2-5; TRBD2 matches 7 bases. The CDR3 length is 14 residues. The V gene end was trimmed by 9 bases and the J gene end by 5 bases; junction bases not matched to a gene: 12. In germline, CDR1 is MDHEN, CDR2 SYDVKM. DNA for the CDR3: TGTGCCAGTCTGGGGGAGGGGCGCTGGGAGACCCAGTACTTC. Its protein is CASLGEGRWETQYF.

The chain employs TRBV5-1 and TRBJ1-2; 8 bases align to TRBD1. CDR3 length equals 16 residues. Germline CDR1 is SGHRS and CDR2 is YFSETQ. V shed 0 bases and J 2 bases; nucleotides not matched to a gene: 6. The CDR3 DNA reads TGCGCCAGCAGCTTGGCCTCAGGGGGCCAGAACTATGGCTACACCTTC. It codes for CASSLASGGQNYGYTF.

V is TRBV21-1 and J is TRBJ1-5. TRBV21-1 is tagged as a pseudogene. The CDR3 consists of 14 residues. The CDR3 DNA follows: TGTGCCAGCAGCAAGGGCAGGAGGGACCAGCCCCAGCATTTT. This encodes CASSKGRRDQPQHF.

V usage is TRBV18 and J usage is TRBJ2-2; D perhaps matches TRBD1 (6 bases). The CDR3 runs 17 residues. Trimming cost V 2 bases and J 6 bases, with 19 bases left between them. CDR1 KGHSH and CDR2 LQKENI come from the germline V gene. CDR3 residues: CASSPTPGRGMAGELFF. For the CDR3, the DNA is TGTGCCAGCTCACCAACACCAGGCAGGGGTATGGCCGGGGAGCTGTTTTTT.

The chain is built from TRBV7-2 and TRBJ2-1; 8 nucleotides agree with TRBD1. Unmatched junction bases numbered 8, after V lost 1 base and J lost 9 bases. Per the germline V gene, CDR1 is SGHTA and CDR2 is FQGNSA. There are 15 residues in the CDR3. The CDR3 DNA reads TGTGCCAGCAGCTTAGGGCAGGGGGCGCGCTTTGAGCAGTTCTTC. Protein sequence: CASSLGQGARFEQFF.

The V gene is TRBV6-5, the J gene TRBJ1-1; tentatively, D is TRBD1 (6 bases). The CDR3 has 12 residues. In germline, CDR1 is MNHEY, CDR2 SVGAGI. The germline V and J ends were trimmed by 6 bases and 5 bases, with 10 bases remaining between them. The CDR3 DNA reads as TGTGCCAGCAGCCAGGGGCGAACTGAAGCTTTCTTT. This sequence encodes CASSQGRTEAFF.

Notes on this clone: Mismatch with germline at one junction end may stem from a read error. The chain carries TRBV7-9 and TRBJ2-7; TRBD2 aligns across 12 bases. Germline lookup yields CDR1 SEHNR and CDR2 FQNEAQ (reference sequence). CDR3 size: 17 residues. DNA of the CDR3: TGTTCCAGCAGCCTACTAGCGGGAGGTTCGGCATCCTACGAGCAGTACTTC. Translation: CSSSLLAGGSASYEQYF.

The CDR3 protein is CASSYGGQGNQPQHF. DNA for the CDR3: TGTGCCAGCAGTTACGGGGGACAGGGAAATCAGCCCCAGCATTTT. The rearrangement joins TRBV6-5 to TRBJ1-5, with 9 bases aligning to TRBD1. The trim removed 2 bases at V and 4 bases at J, leaving 3 bases unmatched. Germline CDR1 and CDR2: MNHEY and SVGAGI. The CDR3 covers 15 residues.

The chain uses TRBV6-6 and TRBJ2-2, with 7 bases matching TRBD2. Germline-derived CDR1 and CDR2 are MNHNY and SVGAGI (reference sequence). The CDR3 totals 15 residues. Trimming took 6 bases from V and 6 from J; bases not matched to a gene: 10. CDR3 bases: TGTGCCAGCAGCCCCGGGGGGACTCGGCCCGGGGAGCTGTTTTTT. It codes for CASSPGGTRPGELFF.

This CDR3 reads CASGLVKAAETGYGYTF. CDR3 in DNA: TGTGCTAGTGGTTTGGTAAAGGCAGCCGAGACGGGCTATGGCTACACCTTC. The chain joins TRBV12-5 to TRBJ1-2; D not certain. Germline CDR1 LGHNT, CDR2 FRNRAP. Trimming removed 0 bases at V and 4 bases at J, with 18 bases between. The CDR3 spans 17 residues. Together with reference TRBV12-5 and TRBJ1-2, the CDR3 gives the full variable domain: DARVTQTPRHKVTEMGQEVTMRCQPILGHNTVFWYRQTMMQGLELLAYFRNRAPLDDSGMPKDRFSAEMPDATLATLKIQPSEPRDSAVYFCASGLVKAAETGYGYTFGSGTRLTVV.

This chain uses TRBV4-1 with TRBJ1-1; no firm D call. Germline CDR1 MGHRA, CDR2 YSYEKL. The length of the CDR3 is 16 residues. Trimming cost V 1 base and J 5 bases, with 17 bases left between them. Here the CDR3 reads CASSQGERRRWTEAFF. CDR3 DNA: TGCGCCAGCAGCCAAGGGGAGCGAAGAAGGTGGACTGAAGCTTTCTTT.